This T cell receptor (beta chain) comes out of a study of blood T cells in healthy people across ages. This CDR3 has 16 residues. Germline CDR1 MNHEY, CDR2 SMNVEV (reference sequence). The junction had 7 bases not matched to a gene; V was cut back by 6 bases and J by 2 bases. Primed by a sample-barcoded 5' primer and a J-beta primer mix, a second PCR proceeded for about 7 to 12 cycles. All samples gave at least 3 million CDR3-containing paired-end reads. TCRdb re-derived calls from the 5' RACE reads in MiXCR, one entry per CDR3 protein. The sample lists around 800,000 distinct CDR3 sequences, more than 40% occurring once. This clonotype was detected only a few times. Its antigen is currently unknown. Isolation per sample recovered at least 6 million PBMCs. Overall study findings and caveats: Naive T cell percentage showed a strong correlation with the diversity of TCR beta.

This receptor was identified in a man aged 55 to 70 in good health. The J gene is TRBJ1-5, the V gene TRBV27; 10 bases align to TRBD1. The specimen was blood. The CDR3 loop is CASRDRGRVGNQPQHF. CDR3 bases: TGTGCCAGCAGAGACAGGGGGCGCGTTGGCAATCAGCCCCAGCATTTT.